This T cell receptor (beta chain) was observed in a study of shared clonotypes between healthy human individuals. Repertoires were generated with immunoSEQ multiplex PCR, while TCRdb's copy carries only in-frame clones and drops some. Among hundreds of thousands of clones listed, around 78% were seen once. Germline trimming cut 5 bases from V and 5 bases from J; bases unmatched to any gene: 9. The CDR3 extends over 14 amino acids. Germline CDR1 reads SGHTA; CDR2 reads FQGNSA. Specimen: PBMCs. V is TRBV7-2 and J is TRBJ2-7; TRBD2 matches at 7 bases. This clonotype was obtained from a woman in her 40s in good health. Some clones in this sample may be carry-over from other donors' samples. The CDR3: CASSGGREINEQYF. As DNA, the CDR3 is TGTGCCAGCAGCGGAGGGAGGGAGATTAACGAGCAGTACTTC.